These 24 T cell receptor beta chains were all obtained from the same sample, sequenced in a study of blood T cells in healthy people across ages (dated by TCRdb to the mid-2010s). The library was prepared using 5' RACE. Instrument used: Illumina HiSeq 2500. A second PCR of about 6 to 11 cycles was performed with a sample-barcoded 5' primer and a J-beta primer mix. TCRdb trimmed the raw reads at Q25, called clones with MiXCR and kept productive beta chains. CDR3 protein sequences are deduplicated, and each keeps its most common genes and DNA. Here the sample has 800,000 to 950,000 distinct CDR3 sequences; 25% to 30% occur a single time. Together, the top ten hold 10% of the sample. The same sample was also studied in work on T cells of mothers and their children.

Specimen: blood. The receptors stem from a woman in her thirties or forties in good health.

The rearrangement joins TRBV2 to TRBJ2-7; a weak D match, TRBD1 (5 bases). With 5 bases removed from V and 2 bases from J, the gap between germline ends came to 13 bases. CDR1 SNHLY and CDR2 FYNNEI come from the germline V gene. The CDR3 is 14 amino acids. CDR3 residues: CASSRQWRAYEQYF. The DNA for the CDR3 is TGTGCCAGCAGTCGACAGTGGAGAGCCTACGAGCAGTACTTC.

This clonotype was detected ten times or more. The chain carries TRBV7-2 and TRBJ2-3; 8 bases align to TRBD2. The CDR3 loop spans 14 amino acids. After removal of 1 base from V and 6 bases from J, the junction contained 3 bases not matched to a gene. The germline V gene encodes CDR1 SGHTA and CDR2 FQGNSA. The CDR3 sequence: CASSLGQREDTQYF. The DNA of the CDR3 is TGTGCCAGCAGCTTAGGGCAGCGGGAGGATACGCAGTATTTT.

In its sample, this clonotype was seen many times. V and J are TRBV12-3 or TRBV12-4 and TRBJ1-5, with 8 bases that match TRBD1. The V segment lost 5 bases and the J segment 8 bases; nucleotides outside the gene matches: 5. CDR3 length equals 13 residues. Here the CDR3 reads CASSRDRGEPQHF. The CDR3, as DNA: TGTGCCAGCAGTCGTGACAGGGGTGAGCCCCAGCATTTT.

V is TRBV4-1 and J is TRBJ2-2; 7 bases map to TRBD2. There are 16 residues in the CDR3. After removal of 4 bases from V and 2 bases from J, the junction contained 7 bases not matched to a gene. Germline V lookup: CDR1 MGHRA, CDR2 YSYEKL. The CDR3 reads CASSPWGTTNTGELFF. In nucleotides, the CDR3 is TGCGCCAGCAGCCCATGGGGGACTACTAACACCGGGGAGCTGTTTTTT.

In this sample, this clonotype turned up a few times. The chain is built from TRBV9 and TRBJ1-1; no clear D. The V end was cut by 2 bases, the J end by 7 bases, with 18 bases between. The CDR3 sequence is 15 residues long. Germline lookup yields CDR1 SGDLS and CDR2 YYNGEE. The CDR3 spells CASSVRSGEGSEAFF. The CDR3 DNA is TGTGCCAGCAGCGTCCGTTCGGGCGAGGGAAGTGAAGCTTTCTTT.

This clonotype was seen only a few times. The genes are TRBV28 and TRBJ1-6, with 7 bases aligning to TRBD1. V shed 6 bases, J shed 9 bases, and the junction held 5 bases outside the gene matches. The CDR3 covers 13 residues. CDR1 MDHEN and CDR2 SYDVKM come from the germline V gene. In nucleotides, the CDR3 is TGTGCCAGCAGAAGACAGGGAAGTTCACCCCTCCACTTT. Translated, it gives CASRRQGSSPLHF.

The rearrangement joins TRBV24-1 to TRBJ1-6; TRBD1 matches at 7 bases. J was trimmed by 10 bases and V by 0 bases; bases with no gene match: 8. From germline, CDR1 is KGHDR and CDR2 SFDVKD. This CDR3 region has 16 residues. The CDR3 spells CATSDLRDRRGSPLHF. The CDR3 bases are TGTGCCACCAGTGATTTGCGGGACAGAAGAGGATCACCCCTCCACTTT.

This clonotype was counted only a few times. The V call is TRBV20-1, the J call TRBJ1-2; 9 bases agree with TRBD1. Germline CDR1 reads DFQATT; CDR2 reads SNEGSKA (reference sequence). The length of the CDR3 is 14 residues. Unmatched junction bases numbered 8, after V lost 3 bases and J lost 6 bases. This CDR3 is CSASIRDRADGYTF. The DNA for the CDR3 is TGCAGTGCTAGCATCCGGGACAGGGCAGATGGCTACACCTTC.

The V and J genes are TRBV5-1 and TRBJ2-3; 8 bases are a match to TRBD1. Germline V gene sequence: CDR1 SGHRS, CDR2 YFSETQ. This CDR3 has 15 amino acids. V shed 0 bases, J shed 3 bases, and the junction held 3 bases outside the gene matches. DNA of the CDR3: TGCGCCAGCAGCTTGGCCAGGGGGCAGACAGATACGCAGTATTTT. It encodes CASSLARGQTDTQYF.

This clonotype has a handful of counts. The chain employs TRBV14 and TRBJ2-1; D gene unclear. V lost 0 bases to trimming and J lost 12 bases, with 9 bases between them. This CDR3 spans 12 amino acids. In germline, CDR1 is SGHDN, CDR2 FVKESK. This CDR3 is CASSQDRLGQFF. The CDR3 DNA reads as TGTGCCAGCAGCCAAGACAGATTGGGGCAGTTCTTC.

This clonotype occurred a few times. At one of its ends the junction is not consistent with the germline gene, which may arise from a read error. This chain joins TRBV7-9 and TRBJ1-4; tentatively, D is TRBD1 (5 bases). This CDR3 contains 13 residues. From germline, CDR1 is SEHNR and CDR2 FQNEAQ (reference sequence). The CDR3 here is CASSPGTSEKPFF. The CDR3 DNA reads TGTGCCAGCAGCCCCGGGACTTCTGAAAAACCGTTTTTT.

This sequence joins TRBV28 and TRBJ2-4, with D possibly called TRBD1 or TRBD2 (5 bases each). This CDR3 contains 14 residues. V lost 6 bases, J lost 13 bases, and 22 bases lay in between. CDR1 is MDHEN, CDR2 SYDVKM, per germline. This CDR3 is CASSLPQVPREQYF. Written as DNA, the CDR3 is TGTGCCAGCAGCCTTCCCCAGGTTCCCAGGGAGCAGTACTTC.

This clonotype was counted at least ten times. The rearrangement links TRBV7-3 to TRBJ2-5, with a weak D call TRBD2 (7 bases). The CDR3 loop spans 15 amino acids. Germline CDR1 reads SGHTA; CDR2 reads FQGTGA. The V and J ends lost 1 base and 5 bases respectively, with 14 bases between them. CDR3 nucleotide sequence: TGTGCCAGCAGCTTAATTGGGGGCGGGGGCGAGACCCAGTACTTC. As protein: CASSLIGGGGETQYF.

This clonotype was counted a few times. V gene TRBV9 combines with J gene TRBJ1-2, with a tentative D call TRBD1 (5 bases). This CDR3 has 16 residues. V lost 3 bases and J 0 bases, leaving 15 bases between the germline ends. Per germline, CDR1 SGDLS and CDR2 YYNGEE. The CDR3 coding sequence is TGTGCCAGCAGCGCAGGGACCACCTACGCTAACTATGGCTACACCTTC. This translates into CASSAGTTYANYGYTF.

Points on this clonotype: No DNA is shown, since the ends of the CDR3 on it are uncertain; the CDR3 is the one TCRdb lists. The CDR3 loop is CASSLVMGTEAFF. The chain uses TRBV12-3 or TRBV12-4 and TRBJ1-1. Counting both end residues, the CDR3 totals 13 amino acids.

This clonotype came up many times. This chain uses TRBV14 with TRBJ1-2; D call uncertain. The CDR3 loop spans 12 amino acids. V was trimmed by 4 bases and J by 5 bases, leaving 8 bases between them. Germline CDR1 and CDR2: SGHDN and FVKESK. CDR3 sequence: CASSPGPYGYTF. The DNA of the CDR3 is TGTGCCAGCAGCCCCGGACCATATGGCTACACCTTC. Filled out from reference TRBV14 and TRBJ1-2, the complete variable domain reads EAGVTQFPSHSVIEKGQTVTLRCDPISGHDNLYWYRRVMGKEIKFLLHFVKESKQDESGMPNNRFLAERTGGTYSTLKVQPAELEDSGVYFCASSPGPYGYTFGSGTRLTVV.

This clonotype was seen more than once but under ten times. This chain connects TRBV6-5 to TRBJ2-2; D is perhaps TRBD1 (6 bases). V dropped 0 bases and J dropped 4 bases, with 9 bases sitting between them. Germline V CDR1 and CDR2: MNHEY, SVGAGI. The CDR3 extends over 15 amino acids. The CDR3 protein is CASSYSGTRTGELFF. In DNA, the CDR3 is TGTGCCAGCAGTTACTCAGGGACACGCACCGGGGAGCTGTTTTTT.

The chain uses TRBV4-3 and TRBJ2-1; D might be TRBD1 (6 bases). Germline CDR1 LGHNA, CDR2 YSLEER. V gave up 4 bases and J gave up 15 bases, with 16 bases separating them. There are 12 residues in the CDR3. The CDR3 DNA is TGCGCCAGCAGCCCTCGCTCGGGACATAGGTTCTTC. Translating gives CASSPRSGHRFF.

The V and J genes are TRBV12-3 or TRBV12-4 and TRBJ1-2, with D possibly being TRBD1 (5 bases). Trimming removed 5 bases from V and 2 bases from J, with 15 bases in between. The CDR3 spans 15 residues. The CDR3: CASSPYPGRNYGYTF. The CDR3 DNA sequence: TGTGCCAGCAGTCCGTACCCGGGACGGAACTATGGCTACACCTTC.

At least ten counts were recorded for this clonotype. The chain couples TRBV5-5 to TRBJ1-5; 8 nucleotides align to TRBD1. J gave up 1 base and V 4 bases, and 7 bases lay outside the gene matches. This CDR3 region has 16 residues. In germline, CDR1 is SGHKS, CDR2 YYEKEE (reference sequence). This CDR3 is CASSLGWTGSNQPQHF. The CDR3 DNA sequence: TGTGCCAGCAGCCTGGGGTGGACAGGGAGCAATCAGCCCCAGCATTTT.

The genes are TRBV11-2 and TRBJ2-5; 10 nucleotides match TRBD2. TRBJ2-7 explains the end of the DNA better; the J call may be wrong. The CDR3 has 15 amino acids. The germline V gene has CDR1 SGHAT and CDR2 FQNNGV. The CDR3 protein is CASSCLAGDIYEQYF. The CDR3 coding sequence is TGTGCCAGCAGCTGCCTAGCGGGGGACATCTACGAGCAGTACTTC.

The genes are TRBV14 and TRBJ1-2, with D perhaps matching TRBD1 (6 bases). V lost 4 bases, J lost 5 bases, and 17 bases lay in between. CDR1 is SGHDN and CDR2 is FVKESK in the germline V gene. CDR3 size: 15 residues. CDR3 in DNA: TGTGCCAGCAGCCCGGCCGGGTATAGGGGGTATGGCTACACCTTC. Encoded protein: CASSPAGYRGYGYTF.

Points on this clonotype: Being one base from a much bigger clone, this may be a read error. The CDR3 here is CASSLDWTGTQETQDF. The CDR3, as DNA: TGTGCCAGCAGCTTAGATTGGACAGGGACACAAGAGACCCAGGACTTC. V and J are TRBV7-2 and TRBJ2-5; 8 positions match TRBD1. This CDR3 spans 16 amino acids. Per germline, CDR1 SGHTA and CDR2 FQGNSA.

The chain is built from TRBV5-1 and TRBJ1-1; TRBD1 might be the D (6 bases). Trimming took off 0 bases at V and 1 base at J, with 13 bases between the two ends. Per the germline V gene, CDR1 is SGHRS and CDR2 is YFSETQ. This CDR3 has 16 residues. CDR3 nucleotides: TGCGCCAGCAGCTTGGGAACAGGGATTCAGAACACTGAAGCTTTCTTT. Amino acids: CASSLGTGIQNTEAFF.